These 30 T cell receptor beta chains originate from one sample sequenced in a study of radiation and T cells in renal cell carcinoma. Measured with immunoSEQ multiplex PCR; TCRdb has only the in-frame clones, and not every one. Among tens of thousands of clones listed, 80% were seen once. Time point: baseline pretreatment blood. Treatment defined: 15 Gy SBRT to primary tumor, nephrectomy 4 weeks later. Sequencing used blood, obtained from a patient whose treatment included radiotherapy and nephrectomy. These receptors came from a man aged 55 to 70 with renal cell carcinoma.

This CDR3 reads CASSLGGREQQYF. The CDR3 nucleotides read TGTGCCAGCAGCTTAGGGGGGCGGGAGCAGCAGTACTTC. The J gene is TRBJ2-7, the V gene TRBV7-9, with D possibly TRBD2 on 7 matching bases. Germline CDR1 and CDR2: SEHNR and FQNEAQ (reference sequence). This CDR3 has 13 amino acids. Trimming stripped 1 base from V and 8 bases from J, with 12 bases between.

This chain connects TRBV19 to TRBJ1-4; 7 nucleotides agree with TRBD1. Germline V gene sequence: CDR1 LNHDA, CDR2 SQIVND (reference sequence). The CDR3 covers 15 residues. Trimming at V came to 4 bases and at J to 6 bases, leaving 8 bases not matched to a gene. The CDR3 spells CASSNPGTVDEKLFF. CDR3 sequence (DNA): TGTGCCAGTAGTAATCCCGGGACAGTGGATGAAAAACTGTTTTTT.

The chain employs TRBV18 and TRBJ2-7; D might be TRBD1 or TRBD2, each matching 5 bases. Looked up from germline, CDR1 is KGHSH and CDR2 is LQKENI. CDR3 size: 12 residues. V dropped 2 bases and J dropped 3 bases, with 5 bases sitting between them. The DNA of the CDR3 is TGTGCCAGCTCACCAGGGGGCTACGAGCAGTACTTC. This encodes CASSPGGYEQYF.

The V and J genes are TRBV14 and TRBJ2-1, with 9 bases aligning to TRBD2. Trimming took 3 bases from V and 8 from J; bases not matched to a gene: 17. The CDR3 runs 18 residues. Per the germline V gene, CDR1 is SGHDN and CDR2 is FVKESK. In DNA, the CDR3 is TGTGCCAGCAGCCACCTAGCGGGACGCACCCCGACTTTTGATGAGCAGTTCTTC. This codes for CASSHLAGRTPTFDEQFF.

V gene TRBV9 combines with J gene TRBJ2-2, with a tentative D call TRBD2 (6 bases). Trimming cost V 0 bases and J 4 bases, with 10 bases left between them. The CDR3 has 15 amino acids. Germline V gene lookup returns CDR1 SGDLS and CDR2 YYNGEE. CDR3 loop: CASSVDGGTTGELFF. CDR3 nucleotides: TGTGCCAGCAGCGTAGACGGGGGAACCACCGGGGAGCTGTTTTTT.

This rearrangement joins TRBV16 to TRBJ2-1; a possible D gene is TRBD2 (6 bases). Germline V gene sequence: CDR1 KGHSY, CDR2 FQNENV. The CDR3 is 14 residues long. The germline V and J ends were trimmed by 4 bases and 8 bases, with 15 bases remaining between them. The CDR3 bases are TGTGCCAGCAGCCGATCGTTTAGCGGCGATGAGCAGTTCTTC. It specifies CASSRSFSGDEQFF.

CDR3 DNA sequence: TGTGCCAGCAGCTTAGCGGTCCTTGGCCAGAGCGGGGATACGCAGTATTTT. This encodes CASSLAVLGQSGDTQYF. This sequence joins TRBV7-2 and TRBJ2-3, with D possibly matching TRBD2 (6 bases). Trimming took off 0 bases at V and 6 bases at J, with 19 bases between the two ends. The CDR3 totals 17 residues. CDR1 and CDR2 from the germline V gene are SGHTA and FQGNSA.

V usage is TRBV7-8 and J usage is TRBJ1-5; D remains ambiguous. The CDR3 has 14 amino acids. In germline, CDR1 is SGHVS, CDR2 FQNEAQ. V lost 1 base, J lost 10 bases, and 14 bases lay in between. CDR3 nucleotides: TGTGCCAGCAGCTTAGAAGTGGGTTCGGGACCCCAGCATTTT. This codes for CASSLEVGSGPQHF. Looking up the rest from reference TRBV7-8 and TRBJ1-5 gives the full variable domain: GAGVSQSPRYKVAKRGQDVALRCDPISGHVSLFWYQQALGQGPEFLTYFQNEAQLDKSGLPSDRFFAERPEGSVSTLKIQRTQQEDSAVYLCASSLEVGSGPQHFGDGTRLSIL.

The chain links TRBV14 to TRBJ2-1, with D possibly TRBD2 on 6 matching bases. The CDR3 has 13 residues. Trimming stripped 1 base from V and 12 bases from J, with 13 bases between. CDR1 is SGHDN and CDR2 is FVKESK in the germline V gene. This chain's CDR3 is CASSQVPAGRQFF. The CDR3 coding sequence is TGTGCCAGCAGCCAAGTACCAGCGGGTAGGCAGTTCTTC.

On this clone itself: Other DNA sequences from this sample encode an identical CDR3 as well. This chain links TRBV18 with TRBJ2-5; 8 positions agree with TRBD1. This CDR3 has 14 amino acids. CDR1 is KGHSH and CDR2 is LQKENI in the germline V gene. The V segment lost 3 bases and the J segment 4 bases; nucleotides outside the gene matches: 4. The CDR3 reads CASSPQGAGETQYF. The CDR3 nucleotides read TGTGCCAGCTCACCCCAGGGGGCCGGAGAGACCCAGTACTTC.

The chain combines TRBV13 with TRBJ2-5; D might be TRBD1 or TRBD2, each matching 5 bases. V lost 4 bases and J 1 base, leaving 22 bases between the germline ends. Germline V gene sequence: CDR1 PRHDT, CDR2 FYEKMQ (reference sequence). The CDR3 extends over 18 amino acids. The CDR3 DNA sequence: TGTGCCAGCAGCTCCCGGGACGTGGTAAGCGGTCCCCAAGAGACCCAGTACTTC. Translating it yields CASSSRDVVSGPQETQYF.

V usage is TRBV7-9 and J usage is TRBJ1-1; tentative D call: TRBD1 (6 bases). CDR3 size: 14 residues. With 2 bases removed from V and 7 bases from J, the gap between germline ends came to 14 bases. CDR1 and CDR2 from the germline V gene are SEHNR and FQNEAQ (reference sequence). CDR3 nucleotide sequence: TGTGCCAGCAGCTTACTGGGGGCGAGGGGTGAAGCTTTCTTT. Amino acids: CASSLLGARGEAFF.

This clone occurred many times. The V call is TRBV14, the J call TRBJ1-1, with TRBD1 matching over 8 bases. The CDR3 contains 14 residues. Germline values: CDR1 SGHDN, CDR2 FVKESK. V was pared by 0 bases and J by 11 bases, with 8 bases of the junction left unmatched. The CDR3 reads CASSQDRPGQAAFF. For the CDR3, the DNA is TGTGCCAGCAGCCAAGATCGGCCGGGACAGGCGGCTTTCTTT. Together with reference TRBV14 and TRBJ1-1, the CDR3 gives the full variable domain: EAGVTQFPSHSVIEKGQTVTLRCDPISGHDNLYWYRRVMGKEIKFLLHFVKESKQDESGMPNNRFLAERTGGTYSTLKVQPAELEDSGVYFCASSQDRPGQAAFFGQGTRLTVV.

The genes are TRBV27 and TRBJ2-2; 9 nucleotides match TRBD1. This CDR3 is built from 15 residues. Germline V gives CDR1 MNHEY, CDR2 SMNVEV (reference sequence). Trimming cost V 5 bases and J 5 bases; bases outside gene matches: 6. The CDR3 spells CASSLGTGSTGELFF. DNA for the CDR3: TGTGCCAGCAGTCTCGGGACAGGGTCTACCGGGGAGCTGTTTTTT.

The chain carries TRBV29-1 and TRBJ2-1; D gene ambiguous. CDR3 length equals 10 residues. Germline V gene lookup returns CDR1 SQVTM and CDR2 ANQGSEA. V lost 4 bases and J 7 bases, leaving 5 bases between the germline ends. The chain's CDR3 is CSVGGNEQFF. The CDR3 DNA is TGCAGCGTTGGAGGAAATGAGCAGTTCTTC.

The chain combines TRBV2 with TRBJ2-5; D might be TRBD2 (6 bases). The CDR3 sequence is 15 residues long. CDR1 SNHLY and CDR2 FYNNEI come from the germline V gene. V lost 7 bases and J 3 bases, leaving 18 bases between the germline ends. The CDR3 nucleotides read TGTGCCAGCAAGGGGAGGACTGGTTGGGAAGAGACCCAGTACTTC. Its protein is CASKGRTGWEETQYF.

The chain employs TRBV30 and TRBJ1-2; D is unresolved. Germline CDR1 and CDR2: GTSNPN and SVGIG (reference sequence). The length of the CDR3 is 12 residues. The germline V and J ends were trimmed by 6 bases and 2 bases, with 10 bases remaining between them. The chain's CDR3 is CACAEWNYGYTF. The DNA of the CDR3 is TGTGCCTGTGCCGAGTGGAACTATGGCTACACCTTC. Full variable domain (missing parts from reference TRBV30 and TRBJ1-2): SQTIHQWPATLVQPVGSPLSLECTVEGTSNPNLYWYRQAAGRGLQLLFYSVGIGQISSEVPQNLSASRPQDRQFILSSKKLLLSDSGFYLCACAEWNYGYTFGSGTRLTVV.

The chain couples TRBV19 to TRBJ1-6, with D possibly TRBD1 on 6 matching bases. The ends were cut back, 5 bases at V and 1 base at J, with 12 bases in the middle. The length of the CDR3 is 16 residues. The germline gives CDR1 LNHDA, CDR2 SQIVND (reference sequence). The CDR3 sequence: CASSLTGSSYNSPLHF. CDR3 sequence (DNA): TGTGCCAGTAGTCTAACAGGGAGTTCCTATAATTCACCCCTCCACTTT.

This sequence joins TRBV7-2 and TRBJ2-7; 7 bases match TRBD1. Germline V gene data show CDR1 as SGHTA and CDR2 as FQGNSA. The CDR3 length is 15 residues. Trimming removed 3 bases from V and 4 bases from J; junction bases left unmatched: 9. CDR3 DNA: TGTGCCAGCAGCTTCCTCGGGACAGAGATTTACGAGCAGTACTTC. It translates to CASSFLGTEIYEQYF.

The DNA of the CDR3 is TGTGCCACCAGCAGGGGGGTCGGTCAGCCCCAGCATTTT. It encodes CATSRGVGQPQHF. The J gene is TRBJ1-5, the V gene TRBV15; weak D call: TRBD1 (5 bases). Germline loops: CDR1 LNHNV, CDR2 YYDKDF (reference sequence). V gave up 3 bases and J gave up 6 bases, with 9 bases separating them. This CDR3 has 13 residues.

The chain carries TRBV4-3 and TRBJ1-2; a weak D match, TRBD1 (5 bases). Germline V CDR1 and CDR2: LGHNA, YSLEER. This CDR3 region has 16 residues. V lost 4 bases, J lost 7 bases, and 22 bases lay in between. Written as DNA, the CDR3 is TGCGCCAGCAGCCCAGAGACAGCGGCTCCCCTTGGTGGCTACACCTTC. Translated: CASSPETAAPLGGYTF.

In DNA form, the CDR3 reads TGTGCCACCAGTCAGGACCCTATAGTTGAAGAGACCCAGTACTTC. The encoded protein is CATSQDPIVEETQYF. V and J are TRBV15 and TRBJ2-5; D ambiguous. Germline assignment: CDR1 LNHNV and CDR2 YYDKDF (reference sequence). V lost 6 bases to trimming and J lost 3 bases, with 17 bases between them. This CDR3 spans 15 amino acids.

The chain joins TRBV2 to TRBJ2-3, with TRBD2 as a possible D gene (6 bases). This CDR3 region has 15 residues. In germline, CDR1 is SNHLY, CDR2 FYNNEI. Between the trimmed V and J ends, which lost 1 base and 8 bases, there was a span of 16 bases. The CDR3 loop is CASSEGGPTRATQYF. The CDR3 bases are TGTGCCAGCAGTGAAGGGGGCCCGACTAGGGCTACGCAGTATTTT.

This rearrangement joins TRBV2 to TRBJ1-5; D gene unclear. V lost 8 bases and J lost 0, with 11 bases in between. The CDR3 is made up of 14 amino acids. Germline CDR1 SNHLY, CDR2 FYNNEI. As DNA, the CDR3 is TGTGCCAGCTCTGACACTTATAGCAATCAGCCCCAGCATTTT. Its protein is CASSDTYSNQPQHF.

This clone came up a few times. The V gene is TRBV4-1, the J gene TRBJ1-5; D unresolved. Deletions cut 1 base from V and 6 bases from J, with 10 bases between. The germline gives CDR1 MGHRA, CDR2 YSYEKL. This CDR3 region has 14 residues. The CDR3 region is CASSQGVLGQPQHF. The CDR3 DNA sequence: TGCGCCAGCAGCCAAGGGGTTTTGGGTCAGCCCCAGCATTTT.

The V gene is TRBV18, the J gene TRBJ2-1, with D uncertain. The ends were cut back, 1 base at V and 7 bases at J, with 11 bases in the middle. From germline, CDR1 is KGHSH and CDR2 LQKENI. The CDR3 is 14 amino acids. This CDR3 reads CASSPLQRANEQFF. The DNA for the CDR3 is TGTGCCAGCTCACCACTTCAACGGGCAAATGAGCAGTTCTTC.

The rearrangement uses TRBV15 and TRBJ2-2; 7 bases align to TRBD1. The V segment lost 0 bases and the J segment 5 bases; nucleotides outside the gene matches: 3. This CDR3 is built from 15 residues. Germline lookup yields CDR1 LNHNV and CDR2 YYDKDF (reference sequence). The chain's CDR3 is CATSRETGSTGELFF. The CDR3, as DNA: TGTGCCACCAGCAGAGAGACAGGGTCTACCGGGGAGCTGTTTTTT.

The CDR3 reads CASSTTGAETQYF. In DNA, the CDR3 is TGTGCCAGCAGCACGACAGGGGCGGAGACCCAGTACTTC. The J gene is TRBJ2-5, the V gene TRBV11-3; 8 nucleotides align to TRBD1. CDR3 length: 13 amino acids. From germline, CDR1 is SGHNT and CDR2 YENEEA. The J segment lost 5 bases and the V segment lost 5 bases, leaving 4 bases of the junction unmatched.

This clone was found once. The V call is TRBV7-2, the J call TRBJ2-4, with TRBD1 as a possible D gene (6 bases). Germline lookup yields CDR1 SGHTA and CDR2 FQGNSA. Deletions cut 4 bases from V and 8 bases from J, with 15 bases between. The CDR3 length is 14 residues. CDR3 in DNA: TGTGCCAGCAGCTCATTAGGGGGTTCCGACATTCAGTACTTC. It yields the protein CASSSLGGSDIQYF. Filled out from reference TRBV7-2 and TRBJ2-4, the complete variable domain reads GAGVSQSPSNKVTEKGKDVELRCDPISGHTALYWYRQSLGQGLEFLIYFQGNSAPDKSGLPSDRFSAERTGGSVSTLTIQRTQQEDSAVYLCASSSLGGSDIQYFGAGTRLSVL.

V gene TRBV4-1 combines with J gene TRBJ2-2; 8 positions agree with TRBD1. The J segment lost 1 base and the V segment lost 2 bases, leaving 6 bases of the junction unmatched. The CDR3 runs 17 residues. CDR1 MGHRA and CDR2 YSYEKL come from the germline V gene. This chain's CDR3 is CASSQPRDRLNTGELFF. Written as DNA, the CDR3 is TGCGCCAGCAGCCAACCCCGGGACAGGCTGAACACCGGGGAGCTGTTTTTT.